This T cell receptor (beta chain) was captured in a study of shared clonotypes between healthy human individuals. To note about this clone: Antigen: not known.

Study-level findings and limits: Non-shared clonotypes had lower generation probabilities than those shared by all four donors. Shared across a handful of donors were roughly 4.7% of the naive CD4 clonotypes. On the whole, naive subsets had larger estimated richness than memory subsets had.

Trimming took 3 bases from V and 3 from J, leaving 15 bases between them. CDR1 and CDR2 from the germline V gene are MNHEY and SMNVEV (reference sequence). The CDR3 extends over 16 amino acids. For sorted subsets, about 190 ng DNA per replicate equaled 33,000 or so T cell genomes. Libraries were prepared by immunoSEQ multiplex PCR; TCRdb keeps only in-frame clonotypes and omits some of them. The sample shows around 510,000 clones, 90% to 96% of them seen only once. This sequence originates from a woman aged 25 to 39 in good health. This rearrangement joins TRBV27 to TRBJ1-3; D remains ambiguous. Sample: naive CD4+ T cells sorted from blood. As to subset: CD45RA+ positively selected. The CDR3, as DNA: TGTGCCAGCAGTTTTAACCGGGGATCGATTGGAAACACCATATATTTT. Protein sequence: CASSFNRGSIGNTIYF.